The 19 T cell receptor beta chains below were found in one sample sequenced in a study of blood T cell repertoires in COVID-19. Profiling relied on immunoSEQ multiplex PCR, and the TCRdb table lists in-frame clones only, not all of them. The sample lists more than 200,000 clones; 84% were seen once. The sequencing sample was made of peripheral blood. Receptor source: a woman aged 40 to 55 who had recovered from COVID-19.

The chain combines TRBV3-1 (or the pseudogene TRBV3-2) with TRBJ2-3; TRBD2 matches 16 bases. This CDR3 has 20 amino acids. Losses at the gene ends were 0 bases for V and 4 bases for J; bases not matched to a gene: 10. Germline V gene sequence: CDR1 LGHDT, CDR2 YNNKEL (reference sequence). This CDR3 reads CASSQEAGLAGGLVSDTQYF. In nucleotides, the CDR3 is TGTGCCAGCAGCCAAGAAGCGGGACTAGCGGGGGGGCTAGTATCAGATACGCAGTATTTT.

This chain uses TRBV7-8 with TRBJ2-2; 7 positions agree with TRBD1. The junction had 10 bases not matched to a gene; V was cut back by 5 bases and J by 7 bases. This CDR3 is built from 15 residues. The germline CDR1 and CDR2 sequences are SGHVS and FQNEAQ. The CDR3 reads CASSPLTGMVGELFF. CDR3 DNA sequence: TGTGCCAGCAGCCCACTGACAGGGATGGTCGGGGAGCTGTTTTTT.

The rearrangement uses TRBV7-8 and TRBJ1-5; TRBD1 matches at 7 bases. Germline V gene lookup returns CDR1 SGHVS and CDR2 FQNEAQ. This CDR3 comprises 15 residues. V lost 3 bases, J lost 3 bases, and 5 bases stayed unmatched. CDR3 protein: CASSFGGGPNQPQHF. DNA for the CDR3: TGTGCCAGCAGCTTCGGAGGGGGCCCCAATCAGCCCCAGCATTTT.

This clone has more than one count but fewer than ten. CDR3 sequence reads: CASSQIDSPSEQYF. DNA for the CDR3: TGTGCCAGCTCACAAATCGACAGTCCCAGCGAGCAGTACTTC. This chain uses TRBV18 with TRBJ2-7; D perhaps matches TRBD1 (5 bases). The V end was cut by 4 bases, the J end by 6 bases, with 16 bases between. The CDR3 length is 14 residues. CDR1 and CDR2 from the germline V gene are KGHSH and LQKENI.

The chain couples TRBV18 to TRBJ1-2, with D perhaps TRBD1 (5 bases). This CDR3 region has 15 residues. The ends were cut back, 3 bases at V and 2 bases at J, with 13 bases in the middle. Germline V gene lookup returns CDR1 KGHSH and CDR2 LQKENI. Here the CDR3 reads CASSPARGSNYGYTF. CDR3 sequence (DNA): TGTGCCAGCTCACCTGCTCGGGGGTCCAACTATGGCTACACCTTC. Based on the CDR3 plus reference TRBV18 and TRBJ1-2, the full variable domain is NAGVMQNPRHLVRRRGQEARLRCSPMKGHSHVYWYRQLPEEGLKFMVYLQKENIIDESGMPKERFSAEFPKEGPSILRIQQVVRGDSAAYFCASSPARGSNYGYTFGSGTRLTVV.

The chain recombines TRBV5-1 with TRBJ1-2; tentatively, D is TRBD1 (6 bases). The length of the CDR3 is 14 residues. Germline loops: CDR1 SGHRS, CDR2 YFSETQ. The V and J ends lost 0 bases and 2 bases respectively, with 8 bases between them. The CDR3: CASSLGQANYGYTF. CDR3 nucleotide sequence: TGCGCCAGCAGCTTGGGACAGGCAAACTATGGCTACACCTTC.

The chain uses TRBV27 and TRBJ2-7; D may be TRBD1 (5 bases). The V end lost 0 bases, the J end lost 6 bases, and 9 bases lay between the germline ends. The CDR3 has 13 amino acids. CDR1 and CDR2 (germline): MNHEY, SMNVEV (reference sequence). CDR3 in amino acids: CASSLSRVREQYF. DNA for the CDR3: TGTGCCAGCAGTTTATCCAGGGTTCGCGAGCAGTACTTC.

V and J are TRBV10-3 and TRBJ1-6; D might be TRBD1 (5 bases). CDR1 and CDR2 from the germline V gene are ENHRY and SYGVKD. Trimming pared 3 bases from V and 7 bases from J, leaving 19 bases between. The CDR3 contains 17 residues. CDR3 region: CAISDRGISGGNSPLHF. The CDR3 bases are TGTGCCATCAGTGATAGGGGTATTTCCGGAGGGAATTCACCCCTCCACTTT.

The chain employs TRBV7-2 and TRBJ2-7; maybe TRBD1 (6 bases). Germline assignment: CDR1 SGHTA and CDR2 FQGNSA. There are 15 residues in the CDR3. Trimming took 5 bases from V and 0 from J, leaving 14 bases between them. The CDR3 region is CASSEGGGPSYEQYF. The CDR3 DNA follows: TGTGCCAGCAGCGAGGGTGGGGGCCCCTCCTACGAGCAGTACTTC.

This clone was recorded only once. The J gene is TRBJ2-3, the V gene TRBV7-9, with 10 bases identical to TRBD2. Germline V lookup: CDR1 SEHNR, CDR2 FQNEAQ (reference sequence). The V and J ends lost 1 base and 2 bases, in that order; junction bases with no gene match: 9. The CDR3 covers 18 residues. The CDR3 region is CASSLGLASGGNTDTQYF. The CDR3 region has the DNA TGTGCCAGCAGCTTAGGTCTTGCTAGCGGGGGAAACACAGATACGCAGTATTTT.

This chain connects TRBV5-1 to TRBJ1-2; 9 bases fit TRBD1. Germline V gene data show CDR1 as SGHRS and CDR2 as YFSETQ. The CDR3 loop spans 15 amino acids. The V gene end was trimmed by 0 bases and the J gene end by 8 bases; junction bases not matched to a gene: 8. In nucleotides, the CDR3 is TGCGCCAGCAGCTTGGAGGGACAGGGTGTGGGAGGCTACACCTTC. It codes for CASSLEGQGVGGYTF.

The chain links TRBV7-9 to TRBJ1-6, with a weak D call TRBD1 (6 bases). Germline CDR1 SEHNR, CDR2 FQNEAQ (reference sequence). This CDR3 has 14 residues. Between the trimmed V and J ends, which lost 5 bases and 7 bases, there was a span of 12 bases. The CDR3 loop is CASSQGHGNSPLHF. Here the CDR3 DNA reads TGTGCCAGCAGCCAGGGGCACGGAAATTCACCCCTCCACTTT. Together with reference TRBV7-9 and TRBJ1-6, the CDR3 gives the full variable domain: DTGVSQNPRHKITKRGQNVTFRCDPISEHNRLYWYRQTLGQGPEFLTYFQNEAQLEKSRLLSDRFSAERPKGSFSTLEIQRTEQGDSAMYLCASSQGHGNSPLHFGNGTRLTVT.

This rearrangement joins TRBV10-3 to TRBJ1-2; D unclear. Trimming pared 4 bases from V and 5 bases from J, leaving 11 bases between. The CDR3 runs to 13 residues. The V gene's germline CDR1 is ENHRY and CDR2 SYGVKD. CDR3 in amino acids: CAISGAVEYGYTF. The CDR3 DNA reads TGTGCCATCAGTGGGGCTGTTGAGTATGGCTACACCTTC.

The gene calls are TRBV7-2 and TRBJ1-3; a weak D match, TRBD1 (5 bases). Per germline, CDR1 SGHTA and CDR2 FQGNSA. Trimming removed 8 bases from V and 0 bases from J, with 11 bases in between. The CDR3 contains 14 residues. CDR3 sequence reads: CASSDRSSGNTIYF. The CDR3 region has the DNA TGTGCCAGCTCAGACAGAAGCTCTGGAAACACCATATATTTT.

The chain joins TRBV5-1 to TRBJ1-1; TRBD1 aligns across 7 bases. CDR3 size: 16 residues. Germline values: CDR1 SGHRS, CDR2 YFSETQ. The V segment lost 4 bases and the J segment 1 base; nucleotides outside the gene matches: 10. The CDR3 coding sequence is TGCGCCAGCAGCAGCAACTACAGGGGCCCGAACACTGAAGCTTTCTTT. Its translation: CASSSNYRGPNTEAFF.

As regards this clone: One junction end does not reproduce the germline sequence, and a read error may be involved. The chain employs TRBV19 and TRBJ2-6; tentative D call: TRBD1 (5 bases). Germline V lookup: CDR1 LNHDA, CDR2 SQIVND (reference sequence). This CDR3 contains 18 residues. The CDR3: CANSIDRHLSSGANVLTF. The CDR3 nucleotides read TGTGCCAATAGTATTGACAGACACCTAAGCTCTGGGGCCAACGTCCTGACTTTC.

CDR3 loop: CASSSRTASTNEKLFF. The DNA for the CDR3 is TGTGCCAGCAGCTCTCGGACAGCCTCAACTAATGAAAAACTGTTTTTT. The chain uses TRBV7-6 and TRBJ1-4; a weak D match, TRBD1 (6 bases). The CDR3 is made up of 16 amino acids. V lost 4 bases to trimming and J lost 0 bases, with 12 bases between them. From germline, CDR1 is SGHVS and CDR2 FNYEAQ.

The J gene is TRBJ2-7, the V gene TRBV2; D may be TRBD2 (6 bases). This CDR3 has 17 residues. The germline V gene encodes CDR1 SNHLY and CDR2 FYNNEI. The V end lost 7 bases, the J end lost 1 base, and 23 bases lay between the germline ends. The CDR3 spells CASTARPSGHLSYEQYF. The CDR3 nucleotides read TGTGCCAGCACTGCACGACCCAGCGGGCACCTATCCTACGAGCAGTACTTC.

V is TRBV28 and J is TRBJ1-5; TRBD1 agrees at 7 bases. This CDR3 is 14 amino acids long. The V gene's germline CDR1 is MDHEN and CDR2 SYDVKM. J gave up 5 bases and V 2 bases, and 3 bases lay outside the gene matches. CDR3 sequence (DNA): TGTGCCAGCAGTTTAGACAGGGTGGATCAGCCCCAGCATTTT. This codes for CASSLDRVDQPQHF.